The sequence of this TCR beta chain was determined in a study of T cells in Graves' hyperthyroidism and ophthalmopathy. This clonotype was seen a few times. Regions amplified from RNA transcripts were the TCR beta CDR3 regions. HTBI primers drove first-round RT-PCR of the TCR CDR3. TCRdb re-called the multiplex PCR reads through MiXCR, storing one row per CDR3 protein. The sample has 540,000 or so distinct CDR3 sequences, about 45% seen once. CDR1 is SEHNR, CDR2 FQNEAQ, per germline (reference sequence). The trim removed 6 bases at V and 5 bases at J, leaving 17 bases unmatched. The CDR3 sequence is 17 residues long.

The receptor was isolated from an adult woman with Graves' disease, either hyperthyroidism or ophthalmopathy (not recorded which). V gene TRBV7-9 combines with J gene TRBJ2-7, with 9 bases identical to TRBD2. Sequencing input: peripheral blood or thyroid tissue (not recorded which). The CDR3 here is CASSYSIYQRGVHEQYF. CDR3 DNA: TGTGCCAGCAGTTACTCGATATACCAGCGGGGGGTCCACGAGCAGTACTTC. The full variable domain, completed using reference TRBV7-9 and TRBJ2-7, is DTGVSQNPRHKITKRGQNVTFRCDPISEHNRLYWYRQTLGQGPEFLTYFQNEAQLEKSRLLSDRFSAERPKGSFSTLEIQRTEQGDSAMYLCASSYSIYQRGVHEQYFGPGTRLTVT.